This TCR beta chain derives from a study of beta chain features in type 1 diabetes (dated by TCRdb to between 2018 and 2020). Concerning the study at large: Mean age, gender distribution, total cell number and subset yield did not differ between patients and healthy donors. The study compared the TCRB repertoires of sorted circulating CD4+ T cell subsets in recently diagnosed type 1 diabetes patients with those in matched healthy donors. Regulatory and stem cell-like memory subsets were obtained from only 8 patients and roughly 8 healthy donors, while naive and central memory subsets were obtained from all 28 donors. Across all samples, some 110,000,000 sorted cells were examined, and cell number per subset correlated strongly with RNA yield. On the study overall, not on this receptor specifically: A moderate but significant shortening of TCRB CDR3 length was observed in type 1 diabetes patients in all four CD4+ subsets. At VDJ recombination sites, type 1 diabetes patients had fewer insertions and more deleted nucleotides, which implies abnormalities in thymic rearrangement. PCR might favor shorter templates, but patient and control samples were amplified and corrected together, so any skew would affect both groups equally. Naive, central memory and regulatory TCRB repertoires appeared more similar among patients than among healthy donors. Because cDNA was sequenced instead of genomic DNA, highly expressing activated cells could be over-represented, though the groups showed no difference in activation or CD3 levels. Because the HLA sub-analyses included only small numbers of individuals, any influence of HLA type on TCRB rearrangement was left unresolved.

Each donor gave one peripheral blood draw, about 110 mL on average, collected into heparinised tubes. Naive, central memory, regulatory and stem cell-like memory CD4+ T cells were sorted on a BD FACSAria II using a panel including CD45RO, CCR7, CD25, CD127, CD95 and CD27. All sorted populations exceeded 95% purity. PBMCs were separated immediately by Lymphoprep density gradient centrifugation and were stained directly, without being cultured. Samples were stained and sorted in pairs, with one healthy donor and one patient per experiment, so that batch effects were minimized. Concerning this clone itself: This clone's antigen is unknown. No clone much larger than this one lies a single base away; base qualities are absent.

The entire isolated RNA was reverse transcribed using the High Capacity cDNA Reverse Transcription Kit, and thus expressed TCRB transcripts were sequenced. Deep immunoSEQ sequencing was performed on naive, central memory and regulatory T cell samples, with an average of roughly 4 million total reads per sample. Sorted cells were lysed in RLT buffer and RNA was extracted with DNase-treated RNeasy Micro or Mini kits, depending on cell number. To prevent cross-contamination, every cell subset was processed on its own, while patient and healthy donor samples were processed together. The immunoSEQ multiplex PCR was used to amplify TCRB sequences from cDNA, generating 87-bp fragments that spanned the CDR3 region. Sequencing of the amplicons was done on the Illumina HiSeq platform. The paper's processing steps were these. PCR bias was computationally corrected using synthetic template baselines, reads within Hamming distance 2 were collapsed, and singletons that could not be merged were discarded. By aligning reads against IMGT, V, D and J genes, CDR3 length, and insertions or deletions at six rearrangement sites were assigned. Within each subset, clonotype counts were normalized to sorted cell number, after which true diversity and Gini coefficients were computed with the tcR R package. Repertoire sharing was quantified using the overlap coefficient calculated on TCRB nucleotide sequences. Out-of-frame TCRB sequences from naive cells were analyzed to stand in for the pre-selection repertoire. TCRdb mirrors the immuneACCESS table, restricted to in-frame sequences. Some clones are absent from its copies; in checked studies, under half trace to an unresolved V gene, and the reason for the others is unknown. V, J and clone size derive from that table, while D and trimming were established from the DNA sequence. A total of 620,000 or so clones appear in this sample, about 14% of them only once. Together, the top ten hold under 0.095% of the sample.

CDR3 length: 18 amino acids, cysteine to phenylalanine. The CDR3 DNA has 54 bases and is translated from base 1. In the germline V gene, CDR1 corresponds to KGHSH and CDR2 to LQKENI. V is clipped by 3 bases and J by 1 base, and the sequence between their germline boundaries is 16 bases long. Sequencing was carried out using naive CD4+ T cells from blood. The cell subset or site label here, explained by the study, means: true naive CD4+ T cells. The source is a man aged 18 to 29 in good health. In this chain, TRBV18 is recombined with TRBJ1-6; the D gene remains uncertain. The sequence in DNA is TGTGCCAGCTCACCCCTTGGCCCTCTGGGGTCCTATAATTCACCCCTCCACTTT. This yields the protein CASSPLGPLGSYNSPLHF.